This T cell receptor (beta chain) is from a study of shared clonotypes between healthy human individuals. CDR3 length equals 15 residues. Profiling relied on immunoSEQ multiplex PCR, and the TCRdb table lists in-frame clones only, not all of them. The sample shows almost 700,000 clones, roughly nine tenths of them seen only once. Terminally differentiated effector memory CD45RA+ cells were excluded by CCR7 positive selection of CD45RO-negative cells. Material for sequencing was naive CD8+ T cells sorted from blood. The receptor was isolated from a man aged 30 to 39 in good health. The chain links TRBV21-1 to TRBJ2-7; the tabulated D call, TRBD1, remains unverified against the DNA. TRBV21-1 is listed as a pseudogene. The CDR3 DNA follows: TGTGCCAGCAGCAATTTAAAGGGACAGTTCTACGAGCAGTACTTC. Translating it yields CASSNLKGQFYEQYF.